The T cell receptor beta chain under discussion was sequenced for a study of T cells after somatic rescue of genetic block. The germline gives CDR1 GTSNPN, CDR2 SVGIG (reference sequence). This CDR3 contains 11 residues. V was cut by 2 bases and J by 3 bases, with 5 bases left in between. The assay was immunoSEQ multiplex PCR, and TCRdb's table has in-frame clones only and misses some. The table has roughly 55,000 clones, 96% seen once. This clonotype was sampled from a child under three years old. The chain joins TRBV30 to TRBJ2-7; D unclear. Specimen: peripheral blood mononuclear cells (PBMCs). In nucleotides, the CDR3 is TGTGCCTGGAGTATGAGCTACGAGCAGTACTTC. This sequence encodes CAWSMSYEQYF. Full variable domain (rest looked up from reference TRBV30 and TRBJ2-7): SQTIHQWPATLVQPVGSPLSLECTVEGTSNPNLYWYRQAAGRGLQLLFYSVGIGQISSEVPQNLSASRPQDRQFILSSKKLLLSDSGFYLCAWSMSYEQYFGPGTRLTVT.